These 30 T cell receptor beta chains came from one sample sequenced in a study of cytomegalovirus exposure and HLA in healthy donors (TCRdb year 2017). Library prep was done by the immunoSEQ multiplex PCR assay. The multiplex PCR relied on a mix of 60 forward primers for TCR Vbeta segments and 13 reverse primers for TCR Jbeta segments. TCRdb obtained this table from immuneACCESS and retained in-frame rearrangements with V and J assigned. These tables miss some clones; where compared with another copy, unresolved V genes account for less than half of the shortfall, and the remainder is unexplained. In this sample the table shows roughly 60,000 clones, around three quarters of which occur a single time. The ten most abundant clones make up approximately 3.5% of the sample. The specimen sequenced was PBMCs. Source of these receptors: a middle-aged woman in good health and CMV-seropositive.

The V call is TRBV6-5, the J call TRBJ1-1; 9 nucleotides match TRBD1. The CDR3 contains 15 residues. V shed 6 bases, J shed 2 bases, and the junction held 7 bases outside the gene matches. The germline gives CDR1 MNHEY, CDR2 SVGAGI. In nucleotides, the CDR3 is TGTGCCAGCAGAGGGACAGGGAGATCTAACACTGAAGCTTTCTTT. Translated, it gives CASRGTGRSNTEAFF.

The chain joins TRBV7-8 to TRBJ2-7; 9 bases are a match to TRBD2. The CDR3 sequence is 18 residues long. Looked up from germline, CDR1 is SGHVS and CDR2 is FQNEAQ. J was trimmed by 1 base and V by 4 bases; bases with no gene match: 14. The CDR3 is CASSWGAGQAGGSYEQYF. In nucleotides, the CDR3 is TGTGCCAGCAGCTGGGGGGCGGGGCAGGCGGGAGGGTCCTACGAGCAGTACTTC.

The chain uses TRBV21-1 and TRBJ1-5; the tabulated D call, TRBD1, remains unverified against the DNA. TRBV21-1 constitutes a pseudogene. This CDR3 is built from 16 residues. The CDR3 nucleotides are TGTGCCAGGGAAAATGGGGACAGGGTTTATTATCAGCCCCAGCATTTT. Its translation: CARENGDRVYYQPQHF.

This chain joins TRBV6-5 and TRBJ1-1; D remains ambiguous. CDR3 size: 14 residues. Germline CDR1 and CDR2: MNHEY and SVGAGI. Trimming stripped 11 bases from V and 0 bases from J, with 16 bases between. The CDR3 DNA reads TGTGCCGGAACTCGGGAATCCCTGAACACTGAAGCTTTCTTT. It yields the protein CAGTRESLNTEAFF.

V is TRBV6-5 and J is TRBJ1-5, with D tentatively TRBD1 (5 bases). This CDR3 contains 14 residues. In germline, CDR1 is MNHEY, CDR2 SVGAGI. With 2 bases removed from V and 5 bases from J, the gap between germline ends came to 10 bases. CDR3 amino acids: CASSYSPGYQPQHF. CDR3 bases: TGTGCCAGCAGTTACAGCCCAGGGTATCAGCCCCAGCATTTT.

This sequence joins TRBV29-1 and TRBJ1-1, with D possibly being TRBD1 (6 bases). In germline, CDR1 is SQVTM, CDR2 ANQGSEA. V was shortened by 4 bases and J by 5 bases, with 14 bases between the two germline ends. This CDR3 comprises 13 residues. CDR3 protein: CSVGRGSGTEAFF. The DNA of the CDR3 is TGCAGCGTTGGTAGGGGGTCGGGGACTGAAGCTTTCTTT.

This clone was found a few times. The chain couples TRBV7-9 to TRBJ2-1; 7 bases agree with TRBD2. From germline, CDR1 is SEHNR and CDR2 FQNEAQ (reference sequence). Trimming cost V 6 bases and J 3 bases; bases outside gene matches: 17. CDR3 length: 18 residues. DNA of the CDR3: TGTGCCAGCAGACCCCCCGAGCTCGGCGGGGGATTCTACAATGAGCAGTTCTTC. This encodes CASRPPELGGGFYNEQFF.

The V call is TRBV19, the J call TRBJ1-1; D uncertain. The CDR3 has 11 residues. The ends were cut back, 11 bases at V and 5 bases at J, with 12 bases in the middle. Per germline, CDR1 LNHDA and CDR2 SQIVND (reference sequence). CDR3 sequence (DNA): TGTGCCGCGTGGGCAGGAACTGAAGCTTTCTTT. This translates into CAAWAGTEAFF.

This clone was recorded a few times. V gene TRBV27 combines with J gene TRBJ1-2; D gene uncertain. This CDR3 spans 11 amino acids. V was trimmed by 6 bases and J by 8 bases, leaving 10 bases between them. The germline V gene encodes CDR1 MNHEY and CDR2 SMNVEV (reference sequence). The CDR3 nucleotides read TGTGCCAGCAGCCCCCGCGCAGGCTACACCTTC. Its translation is CASSPRAGYTF.

This chain uses TRBV7-2 with TRBJ2-7; 7 nucleotides line up with TRBD1. Per the germline V gene, CDR1 is SGHTA and CDR2 is FQGNSA. The CDR3 runs 16 residues. V lost 6 bases, J lost 3 bases, and 14 bases stayed unmatched. CDR3 loop: CASRKLPTGKGYEQYF. DNA of the CDR3: TGTGCCAGCAGAAAGCTTCCGACAGGGAAGGGCTACGAGCAGTACTTC.

The gene calls are TRBV6-5 and TRBJ2-1; possible D gene TRBD2, 7 bases. Germline V gives CDR1 MNHEY, CDR2 SVGAGI. CDR3 length: 14 amino acids. The germline V and J ends were trimmed by 6 bases and 5 bases, with 14 bases remaining between them. The CDR3 region has the DNA TGTGCCAGCAGGGAGGGGGGGCCAAACAATGAGCAGTTCTTC. Translated, it gives CASREGGPNNEQFF.

CDR3 region: CAWSLSGTRGAGTQYF. The CDR3 coding sequence is TGTGCCTGGAGTTTATCCGGGACTAGGGGGGCCGGTACGCAGTATTTT. V gene TRBV30 combines with J gene TRBJ2-3, with TRBD2 matching over 8 bases. V shed 2 bases and J 8 bases; nucleotides not matched to a gene: 15. The CDR3 extends over 16 amino acids. CDR1 and CDR2 (germline): GTSNPN, SVGIG (reference sequence).

J is TRBJ1-5 and V is TRBV29-1; 9 bases align to TRBD1. The V gene's germline CDR1 is SQVTM and CDR2 ANQGSEA. The CDR3 sequence is 14 residues long. V was clipped by 6 bases and J by 6 bases; unmatched bases: 9. The CDR3 sequence is CSVSSGTGSQPQHF. DNA for the CDR3: TGCAGCGTCAGCTCCGGGACAGGGTCTCAGCCCCAGCATTTT.

Details on this clone: A read error may produce the germline difference seen at one junction end. The genes are TRBV4-1 and TRBJ2-1; D might be TRBD2 (5 bases). This CDR3 comprises 19 residues. Germline V gene sequence: CDR1 MGHRA, CDR2 YSYEKL. The CDR3 region has the DNA TGCGCCAGCAGCCAAGACCCGCGGGCAAGGCAAGTGTCCTTCAATGAGCAGTTCTTC. Encoded protein: CASSQDPRARQVSFNEQFF.

The chain links TRBV13 to TRBJ1-2; D remains ambiguous. This CDR3 is built from 13 residues. Trimming removed 0 bases from V and 5 bases from J, with 7 bases in between. The V gene's germline CDR1 is PRHDT and CDR2 FYEKMQ (reference sequence). Written as DNA, the CDR3 is TGTGCCAGCAGCTTAGGCAGGACTTATGGCTACACCTTC. The encoded protein is CASSLGRTYGYTF.

This chain uses TRBV19 with TRBJ2-3; D is possibly TRBD2 (5 bases). Germline V CDR1 and CDR2: LNHDA, SQIVND (reference sequence). CDR3 length equals 15 residues. V gave up 3 bases and J gave up 5 bases, with 15 bases separating them. CDR3 sequence reads: CASSITSAEEDTQYF. CDR3 coding DNA: TGTGCCAGTAGTATCACATCGGCGGAGGAAGATACGCAGTATTTT. The full variable domain, rest sourced from reference TRBV19 and TRBJ2-3, is DGGITQSPKYLFRKEGQNVTLSCEQNLNHDAMYWYRQDPGQGLRLIYYSQIVNDFQKGDIAEGYSVSREKKESFPLTVTSAQKNPTAFYLCASSITSAEEDTQYFGPGTRLTVL.

This chain links TRBV2 with TRBJ2-7; D may be TRBD1 (5 bases). Trimming cost V 8 bases and J 3 bases, with 26 bases left between them. Germline V lookup: CDR1 SNHLY, CDR2 FYNNEI. The CDR3 sequence is 17 residues long. The CDR3 nucleotides are TGTGCCAGCCGACCACTGTTGTGGCAGGGCAAAGGCTACGAGCAGTACTTC. Protein: CASRPLLWQGKGYEQYF.

This clone has only one observation. This sequence joins TRBV27 and TRBJ1-5; maybe TRBD1 (5 bases). Germline loops: CDR1 MNHEY, CDR2 SMNVEV (reference sequence). Trimming pared 5 bases from V and 5 bases from J, leaving 13 bases between. The CDR3 is 14 amino acids. The CDR3, as DNA: TGTGCCAGCAGTCCATGGGGGGACGATCAGCCCCAGCATTTT. Encoded protein: CASSPWGDDQPQHF.

This CDR3 reads CASSLMEGASTEAFF. CDR3 DNA: TGTGCCAGCAGCTTAATGGAAGGGGCAAGCACTGAAGCTTTCTTT. The J gene is TRBJ1-1, the V gene TRBV7-2, with TRBD1 as a possible D gene (5 bases). The CDR3 has 15 amino acids. V was clipped by 2 bases and J by 4 bases, with 14 bases between them. Germline V gene sequence: CDR1 SGHTA, CDR2 FQGNSA.

The chain combines TRBV9 with TRBJ1-1, with a weak D call TRBD1 (5 bases). V was cut by 3 bases and J by 5 bases, with 14 bases left in between. CDR1 and CDR2 from the germline V gene are SGDLS and YYNGEE. This CDR3 is built from 14 residues. DNA for the CDR3: TGTGCCAGCAGCGAGGACGGGGGTACGACTGAAGCTTTCTTT. It encodes CASSEDGGTTEAFF.

The V gene is TRBV11-2, the J gene TRBJ1-5; no firm D call. V was trimmed by 1 base and J by 7 bases, leaving 8 bases between them. Germline V gene sequence: CDR1 SGHAT, CDR2 FQNNGV. CDR3 size: 13 residues. Here the CDR3 reads CASSLVRGQPQHF. The DNA for the CDR3 is TGTGCCAGCAGCTTAGTTAGAGGCCAGCCCCAGCATTTT.

The V call is TRBV30, the J call TRBJ1-1; D gene unclear. The CDR3 contains 13 residues. CDR1 GTSNPN and CDR2 SVGIG come from the germline V gene (reference sequence). Trimming shortened V by 2 bases and J by 10 bases, and 17 bases separated the two germline ends. The DNA for the CDR3 is TGTGCCTGGAGTCCCCGAGACTCCACGAGAGCTTTCTTT. Translated: CAWSPRDSTRAFF.

CDR3 DNA sequence: TGTGCCAGCCGGACTCTCCGGGACTCCGGGGTCTATGGCTACACCTTC. It is translated as CASRTLRDSGVYGYTF. The chain employs TRBV27 and TRBJ1-2; tentatively, D is TRBD1 (5 bases). This CDR3 region has 16 residues. V dropped 8 bases and J dropped 4 bases, with 23 bases sitting between them. In germline, CDR1 is MNHEY, CDR2 SMNVEV (reference sequence).

The rearrangement joins TRBV4-2 to TRBJ2-5, with TRBD1 as a possible D gene (5 bases). Looked up from germline, CDR1 is LGHNA and CDR2 is YNFKEQ. The CDR3 has 14 amino acids. V lost 2 bases and J 5 bases, leaving 12 bases between the germline ends. The CDR3 loop reads CASSQPGAGETQYF. Written as DNA, the CDR3 is TGTGCCAGCAGCCAACCTGGGGCCGGGGAGACCCAGTACTTC.

The chain is built from TRBV15 and TRBJ2-7; 11 positions agree with TRBD1. CDR1 LNHNV and CDR2 YYDKDF come from the germline V gene (reference sequence). This CDR3 region has 15 residues. The ends lost 1 base at V and 3 bases at J; junction bases unmatched: 2. The CDR3 protein is CATSRAGTGGYEQYF. DNA for the CDR3: TGTGCCACCAGCAGAGCCGGGACAGGGGGCTACGAGCAGTACTTC.

The DNA for the CDR3 is TGTGCCTGGAGGGCCGGGGGTGATTTGGATACGCAGTATTTT. Its translation: CAWRAGGDLDTQYF. The chain links TRBV30 to TRBJ2-3; D may be TRBD2 (6 bases). Germline V lookup: CDR1 GTSNPN, CDR2 SVGIG (reference sequence). The length of the CDR3 is 14 residues. The germline V and J ends were trimmed by 3 bases and 6 bases, with 16 bases remaining between them. The variable domain in full, completed from reference TRBV30 and TRBJ2-3, reads SQTIHQWPATLVQPVGSPLSLECTVEGTSNPNLYWYRQAAGRGLQLLFYSVGIGQISSEVPQNLSASRPQDRQFILSSKKLLLSDSGFYLCAWRAGGDLDTQYFGPGTRLTVL.

Worth noting for this clone: Other nucleotide sequences in the sample specify the same CDR3. The chain recombines TRBV5-6 with TRBJ1-2, with 8 bases lining up with TRBD1. Germline V gene lookup returns CDR1 SGHDT and CDR2 YYEEEE. J was trimmed by 3 bases and V by 2 bases; bases with no gene match: 6. The CDR3 length is 15 residues. The CDR3 region has the DNA TGTGCCAGCAGCTTCCGGGACAGGACGTACTATGGCTACACCTTC. Translated: CASSFRDRTYYGYTF.

This clone occurred a few times. The chain employs TRBV19 and TRBJ1-2, with D unclear. Per germline, CDR1 LNHDA and CDR2 SQIVND (reference sequence). Trimming removed 3 bases at V and 3 bases at J, with 11 bases between. The CDR3 covers 14 residues. The CDR3 DNA sequence: TGTGCCAGTAGTATCCAGGCCGGGGACTATGGCTACACCTTC. It encodes CASSIQAGDYGYTF.

This chain joins TRBV4-2 and TRBJ1-1; 9 bases are shared with TRBD1. V shed 0 bases and J 3 bases; nucleotides not matched to a gene: 5. This CDR3 has 16 amino acids. Germline V CDR1 and CDR2: LGHNA, YNFKEQ. CDR3 sequence (DNA): TGTGCCAGCAGCCAAGATGAGGGACAGGGTGACACTGAAGCTTTCTTT. Protein product: CASSQDEGQGDTEAFF.

V and J are TRBV2 and TRBJ2-2; possibly TRBD1 for D (6 bases). The CDR3 spans 11 residues. CDR1 is SNHLY, CDR2 FYNNEI, per germline. The CDR3 region has the DNA TGTGCAGGGGGGAACACCGGGGAGCTGTTTTTT. Its protein is CAGGNTGELFF. The full variable domain, with the rest looked up from reference TRBV2 and TRBJ2-2, is EPEVTQTPSHQVTQMGQEVILRCVPISNHLYFYWYRQILGQKVEFLVSFYNNEISEKSEIFDDQFSVERPDGSNFTLKIRSTKLEDSAMYFCAGGNTGELFFGEGSRLTVL.